This is a list of T cell receptor beta chains from one sample in a study of CD8 T cells in Susac syndrome. One entry per CDR3 protein, called by TCRdb with MiXCR from the immunoSEQ multiplex PCR reads. The sample has 84,000 or so distinct CDR3 sequences, 95% to 97% seen once. The sequencing input was CD8+ T cells from PBMCs. The receptors originated from a human donor with Susac syndrome. Each CDR3 is given with its conserved first and last residue. Each record gives: D gene, V gene, CDR3 protein. D genes are given only for firm matches.

NA,TRBV2,CASSDSAMGKNSPLHF
TRBD2,TRBV27,CASRAGGGYNEQFF
TRBD1,TRBV7-9,CASSSTGGFTDTQYF
NA,TRBV20-1,CSASGQLTRGYTF
NA,TRBV9,CASSYAGYGYTF
NA,TRBV11-2,CASSLERSNYGYTF
NA,TRBV27,CASSKTGTEAFF
TRBD1,TRBV20-1,CSATGTGTVNEQFF
NA,TRBV29-1,CSVEHQTGKLLDGYTF
NA,TRBV29-1,CSGAGLEYNEQFF
NA,TRBV20-1,CSAGAVLTDTQYF
TRBD1,TRBV27,CASSPAGQENSYEQYF
TRBD1,TRBV14,CASSPDRGPSTDTQYF
TRBD1,TRBV15,CATSRSGTGEETQYF
NA,TRBV15,CATSRAVPGDAGELFF
NA,TRBV5-4,CASSLGQDLGLTEAFF
NA,TRBV7-9,CATTSGATEAFF
TRBD2,TRBV28,CASSQDRLAQYF
TRBD2,TRBV7-9,CASSPRGGRTSTNEQFF
NA,TRBV19,CASSTPLAGDGQPQHF
NA,TRBV4-2,CASSQDEPPDTQYF
NA,TRBV20-1,CSASKMGDIQYF
NA,TRBV5-1,CASSLVTATEAFF
NA,TRBV6-5,CASSSGTGTNTEAFF
NA,TRBV20-1,CSARRGALGKLFF
NA,TRBV7-9,CATSDQYNEQFF
TRBD1,TRBV12-3/TRBV12-4,CASSLAGGEQYF
NA,TRBV29-1,CSVEETGRGNTIYF
NA,TRBV4-3,CASSQVASDYEQYF
NA,TRBV28,CASSSMDGRTEAFF
TRBD2,TRBV19,CASSPPGGQITGELFF
TRBD1,TRBV5-6,CASSLGQDSSPLHF
NA,TRBV30,CAWSVKADSPLHF
TRBD2,TRBV9,CASSPGGDQETQYF
NA,TRBV19,CASTFEGTQYF